This TCR beta chain was retrieved from a study of blood T cell repertoires in COVID-19. Profiling relied on immunoSEQ multiplex PCR, and the TCRdb table lists in-frame clones only, not all of them. The data contain tens of thousands of clones, 65% to 85% of them singletons. The sample taken for sequencing was peripheral blood. The clonotype comes from a human donor in a cohort sampled during active COVID-19.

CDR3 nucleotide sequence: TGCGCCAGCAGCTTGGTAGCGGCCTCCTACAATGAGCAGTTCTTC. Translating gives CASSLVAASYNEQFF. The chain joins TRBV5-1 to TRBJ2-1, with D tentatively TRBD2 (6 bases). CDR1 and CDR2 (germline): SGHRS, YFSETQ. This CDR3 is built from 15 residues. The V end was cut by 0 bases, the J end by 0 bases, with 7 bases between.